This TCR beta chain was sequenced during a study of shared clonotypes between healthy human individuals. Notes on the study in general: About 5% of naive CD4 clonotypes were shared across a handful of donors.

This was a deep-level run. Some clones are missing from TCRdb's copy, which holds only in-frame ones; the method was immunoSEQ multiplex PCR. Of more than 2 million clones listed, around 96% are singletons. Naive-designated CD8 cells lacked CD45RO, were positively enriched for CCR7, and omitted terminally differentiated effector memory CD45RA+ cells. V was pared by 1 base and J by 2 bases, with 4 bases of the junction left unmatched. The CDR3 contains 16 residues. Germline CDR1 and CDR2: SGHDN and FVKESK. On this clone itself: The target antigen is unknown.

Sequencing was performed on naive CD8+ T cells sorted from blood. This clonotype was sampled from a man aged 18 to 35 in good health. The chain joins TRBV14 to TRBJ2-3; 9 bases are shared with TRBD2. CDR3 sequence: CASSQGKRGVTDTQYF. The CDR3 DNA follows: TGTGCCAGCAGCCAAGGAAAGCGGGGGGTCACAGATACGCAGTATTTT.